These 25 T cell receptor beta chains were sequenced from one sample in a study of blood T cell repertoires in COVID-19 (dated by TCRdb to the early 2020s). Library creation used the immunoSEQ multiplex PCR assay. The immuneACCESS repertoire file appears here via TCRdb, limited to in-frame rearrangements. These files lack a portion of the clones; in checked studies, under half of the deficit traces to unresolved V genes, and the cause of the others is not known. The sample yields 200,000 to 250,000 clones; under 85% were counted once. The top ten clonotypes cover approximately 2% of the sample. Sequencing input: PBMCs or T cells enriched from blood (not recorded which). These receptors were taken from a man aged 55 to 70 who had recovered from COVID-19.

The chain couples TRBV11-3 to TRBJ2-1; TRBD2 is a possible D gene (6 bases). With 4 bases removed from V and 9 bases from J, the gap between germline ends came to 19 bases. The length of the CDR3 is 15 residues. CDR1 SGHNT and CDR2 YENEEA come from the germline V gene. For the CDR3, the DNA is TGTGCCAGCAGCTGGGGGGTTCTTGGCGCCGGTGAGCAGTTCTTC. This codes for CASSWGVLGAGEQFF.

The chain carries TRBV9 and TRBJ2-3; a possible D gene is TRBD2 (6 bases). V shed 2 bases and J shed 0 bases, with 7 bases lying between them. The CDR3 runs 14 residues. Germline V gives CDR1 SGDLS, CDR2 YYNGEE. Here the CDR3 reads CASSVLASTDTQYF. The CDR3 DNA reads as TGTGCCAGCAGCGTTCTAGCGAGCACAGATACGCAGTATTTT.

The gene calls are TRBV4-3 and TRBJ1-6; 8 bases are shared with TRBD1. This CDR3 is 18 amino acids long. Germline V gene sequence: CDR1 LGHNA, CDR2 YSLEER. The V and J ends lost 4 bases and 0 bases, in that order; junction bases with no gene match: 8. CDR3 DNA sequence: TGCGCCAGCAGCCGATCGACAGGGGCGAGCTCCTATAATTCACCCCTCCACTTT. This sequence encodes CASSRSTGASSYNSPLHF.

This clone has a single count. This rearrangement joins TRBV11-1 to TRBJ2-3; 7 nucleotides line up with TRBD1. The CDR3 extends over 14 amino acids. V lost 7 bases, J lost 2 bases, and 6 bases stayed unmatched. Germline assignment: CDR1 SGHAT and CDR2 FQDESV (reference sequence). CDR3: CASTRDSATDTQYF. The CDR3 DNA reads TGTGCCAGCACCAGGGACAGCGCCACAGATACGCAGTATTTT.

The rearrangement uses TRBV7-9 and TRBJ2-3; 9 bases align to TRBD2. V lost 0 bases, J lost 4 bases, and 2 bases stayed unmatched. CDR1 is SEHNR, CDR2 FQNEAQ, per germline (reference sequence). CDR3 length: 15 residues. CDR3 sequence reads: CASSLASGGSDTQYF. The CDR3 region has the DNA TGTGCCAGCAGCTTAGCTAGCGGGGGATCAGATACGCAGTATTTT.

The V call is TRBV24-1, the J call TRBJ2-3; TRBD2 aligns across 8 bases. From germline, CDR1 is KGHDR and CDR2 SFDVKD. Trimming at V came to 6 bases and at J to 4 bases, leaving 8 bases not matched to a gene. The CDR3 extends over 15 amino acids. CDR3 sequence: CATSPQRGNADTQYF. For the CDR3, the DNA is TGTGCCACCAGTCCCCAGCGGGGGAACGCAGATACGCAGTATTTT.

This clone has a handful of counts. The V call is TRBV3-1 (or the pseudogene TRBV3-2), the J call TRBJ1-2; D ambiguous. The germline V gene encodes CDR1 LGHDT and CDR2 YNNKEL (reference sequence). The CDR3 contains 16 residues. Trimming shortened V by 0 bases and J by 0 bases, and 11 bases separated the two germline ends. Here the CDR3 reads CASSQDSGTPNYGYTF. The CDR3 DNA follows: TGTGCCAGCAGCCAAGACTCAGGCACCCCTAACTATGGCTACACCTTC.

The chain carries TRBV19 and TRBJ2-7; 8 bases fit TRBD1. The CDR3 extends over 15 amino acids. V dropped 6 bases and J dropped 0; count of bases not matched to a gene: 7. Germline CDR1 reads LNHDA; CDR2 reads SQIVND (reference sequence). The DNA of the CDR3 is TGTGCCAGTAGCTCGCCCGGGACAGGCTCCTACGAGCAGTACTTC. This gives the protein CASSSPGTGSYEQYF. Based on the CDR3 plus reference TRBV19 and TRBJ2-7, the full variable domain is DGGITQSPKYLFRKEGQNVTLSCEQNLNHDAMYWYRQDPGQGLRLIYYSQIVNDFQKGDIAEGYSVSREKKESFPLTVTSAQKNPTAFYLCASSSPGTGSYEQYFGPGTRLTVT.

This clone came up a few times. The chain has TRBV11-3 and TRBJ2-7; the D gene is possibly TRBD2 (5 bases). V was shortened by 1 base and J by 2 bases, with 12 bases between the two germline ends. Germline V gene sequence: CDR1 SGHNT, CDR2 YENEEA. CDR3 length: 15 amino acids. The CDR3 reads CASSLGRTSTYEQYF. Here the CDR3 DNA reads TGTGCCAGCAGCTTAGGTAGGACTTCTACCTACGAGCAGTACTTC.

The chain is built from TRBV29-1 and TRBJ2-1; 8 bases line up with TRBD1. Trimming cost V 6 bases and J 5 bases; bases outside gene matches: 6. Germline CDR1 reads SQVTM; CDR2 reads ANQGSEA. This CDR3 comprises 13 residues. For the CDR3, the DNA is TGCAGCGTGGATCACAGGGGGGACAATGAGCAGTTCTTC. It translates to CSVDHRGDNEQFF.

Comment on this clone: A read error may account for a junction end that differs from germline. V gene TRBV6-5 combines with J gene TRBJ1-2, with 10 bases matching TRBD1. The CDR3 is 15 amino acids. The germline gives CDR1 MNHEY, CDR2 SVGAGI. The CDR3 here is CASSDSTGGHSGYTF. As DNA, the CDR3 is TGTGCCAGCAGTGACTCGACAGGGGGCCATTCTGGCTACACCTTC.

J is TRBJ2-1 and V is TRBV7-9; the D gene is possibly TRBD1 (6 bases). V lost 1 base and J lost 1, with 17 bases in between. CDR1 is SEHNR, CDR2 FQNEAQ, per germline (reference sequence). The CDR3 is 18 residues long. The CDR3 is CASSLGTYTGHSYNEQFF. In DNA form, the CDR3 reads TGTGCCAGCAGCTTAGGGACATACACGGGACATTCCTACAATGAGCAGTTCTTC.

The CDR3 nucleotides read TGTGCCAGCAGTGAAGAGGCAGGGCCGTACTATGGCTACACCTTC. Translating it yields CASSEEAGPYYGYTF. The V and J genes are TRBV2 and TRBJ1-2; weak D call: TRBD1 (5 bases). V lost 1 base and J lost 3, with 12 bases in between. The germline V gene encodes CDR1 SNHLY and CDR2 FYNNEI. This CDR3 comprises 15 residues.

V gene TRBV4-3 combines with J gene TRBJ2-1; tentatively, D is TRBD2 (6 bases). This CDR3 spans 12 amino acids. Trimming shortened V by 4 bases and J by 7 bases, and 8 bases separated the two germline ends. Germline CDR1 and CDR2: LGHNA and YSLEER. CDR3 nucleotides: TGCGCCAGCAGCCCGACTAGGAATGAGCAGTTCTTC. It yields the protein CASSPTRNEQFF.

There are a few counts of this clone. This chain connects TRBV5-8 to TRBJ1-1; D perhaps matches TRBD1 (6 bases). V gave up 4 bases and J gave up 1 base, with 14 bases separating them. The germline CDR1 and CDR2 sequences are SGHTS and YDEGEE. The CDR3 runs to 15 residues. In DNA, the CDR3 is TGTGCCAGCAGCCCGGGAGGGGGGCGGAACACTGAAGCTTTCTTT. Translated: CASSPGGGRNTEAFF. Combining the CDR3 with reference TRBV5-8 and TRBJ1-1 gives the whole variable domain EAGVTQSPTHLIKTRGQQATLRCSPISGHTSVYWYQQALGLGLQFLLWYDEGEERNRGNFPPRFSGRQFPNYSSELNVNALELEDSALYLCASSPGGGRNTEAFFGQGTRLTVV.

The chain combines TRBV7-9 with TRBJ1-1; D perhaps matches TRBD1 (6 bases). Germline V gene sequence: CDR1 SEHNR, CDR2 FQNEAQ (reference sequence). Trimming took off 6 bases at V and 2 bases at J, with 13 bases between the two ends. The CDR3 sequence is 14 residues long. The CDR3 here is CASRSDRINTEAFF. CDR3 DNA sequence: TGTGCCAGCAGGAGTGACAGGATTAACACTGAAGCTTTCTTT.

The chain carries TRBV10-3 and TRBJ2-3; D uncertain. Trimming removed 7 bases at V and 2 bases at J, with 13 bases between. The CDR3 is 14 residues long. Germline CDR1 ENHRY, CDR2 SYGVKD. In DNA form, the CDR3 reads TGTGCCATCATTGGCAGGCCACTCACAGATACGCAGTATTTT. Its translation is CAIIGRPLTDTQYF.

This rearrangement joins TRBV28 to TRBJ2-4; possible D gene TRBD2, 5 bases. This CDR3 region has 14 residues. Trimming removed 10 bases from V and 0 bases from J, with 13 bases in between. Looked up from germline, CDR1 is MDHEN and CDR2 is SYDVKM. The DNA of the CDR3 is TGTGCCACCGAAAGTGGACTAGCCAAAAACATTCAGTACTTC. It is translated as CATESGLAKNIQYF.

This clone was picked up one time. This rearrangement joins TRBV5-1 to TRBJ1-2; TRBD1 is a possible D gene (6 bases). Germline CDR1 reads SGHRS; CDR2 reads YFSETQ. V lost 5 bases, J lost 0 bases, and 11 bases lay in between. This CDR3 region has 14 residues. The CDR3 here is CASRGALTNYGYTF. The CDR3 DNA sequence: TGCGCCAGCAGGGGGGCCCTGACTAACTATGGCTACACCTTC.

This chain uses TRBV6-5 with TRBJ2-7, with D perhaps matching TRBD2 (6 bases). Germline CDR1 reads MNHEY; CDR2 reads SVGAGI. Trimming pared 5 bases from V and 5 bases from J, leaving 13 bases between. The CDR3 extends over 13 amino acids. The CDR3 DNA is TGTGCCAGCAGTCGTGGAGGGCACGACGAGCAGTACTTC. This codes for CASSRGGHDEQYF.

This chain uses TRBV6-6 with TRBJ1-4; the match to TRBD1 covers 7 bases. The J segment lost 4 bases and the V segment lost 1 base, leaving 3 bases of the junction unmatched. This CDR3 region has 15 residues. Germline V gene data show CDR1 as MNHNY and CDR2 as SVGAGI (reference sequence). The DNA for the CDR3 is TGTGCCAGCAGTTACTTGGGACAGAGTAATGAAAAACTGTTTTTT. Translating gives CASSYLGQSNEKLFF.

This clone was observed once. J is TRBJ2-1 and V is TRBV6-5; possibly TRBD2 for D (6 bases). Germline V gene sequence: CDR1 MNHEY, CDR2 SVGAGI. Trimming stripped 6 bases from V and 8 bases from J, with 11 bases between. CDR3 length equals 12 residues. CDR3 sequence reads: CASSPTSYEQFF. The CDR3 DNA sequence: TGTGCCAGCAGCCCAACTAGCTATGAGCAGTTCTTC.

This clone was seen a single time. The CDR3 nucleotides are TGTGCCAGCAGCCACACAGGGTCCAACTATGGCTACACCTTC. It specifies CASSHTGSNYGYTF. The V and J genes are TRBV3-1 (or the pseudogene TRBV3-2) and TRBJ1-2, with D tentatively TRBD1 (6 bases). There are 14 residues in the CDR3. V lost 3 bases and J lost 2, with 10 bases in between. Germline V gives CDR1 LGHDT, CDR2 YNNKEL (reference sequence).

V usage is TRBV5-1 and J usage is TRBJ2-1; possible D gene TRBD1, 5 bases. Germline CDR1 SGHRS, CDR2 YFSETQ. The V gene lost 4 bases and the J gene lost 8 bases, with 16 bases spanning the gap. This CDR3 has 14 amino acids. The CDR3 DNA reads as TGCGCCAGCAGCGAAGCACAGGTATTGGATGAGCAGTTCTTC. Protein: CASSEAQVLDEQFF.

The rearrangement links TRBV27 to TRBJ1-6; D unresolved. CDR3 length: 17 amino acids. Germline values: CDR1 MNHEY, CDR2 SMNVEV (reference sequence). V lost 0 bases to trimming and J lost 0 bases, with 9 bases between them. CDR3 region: CASSLSPQSSYNSPLHF. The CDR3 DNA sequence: TGTGCCAGCAGTTTATCGCCACAGAGCTCCTATAATTCACCCCTCCACTTT.